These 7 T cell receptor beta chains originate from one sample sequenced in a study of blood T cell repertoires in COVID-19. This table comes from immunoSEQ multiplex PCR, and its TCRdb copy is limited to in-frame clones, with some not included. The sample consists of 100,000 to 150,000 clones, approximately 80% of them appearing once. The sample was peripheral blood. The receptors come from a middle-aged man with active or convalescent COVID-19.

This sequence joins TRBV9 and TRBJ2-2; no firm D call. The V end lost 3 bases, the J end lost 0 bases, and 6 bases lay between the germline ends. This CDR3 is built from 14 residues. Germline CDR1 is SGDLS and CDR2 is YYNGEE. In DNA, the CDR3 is TGTGCCAGCAGCGAAAGAGCGAACACCGGGGAGCTGTTTTTT. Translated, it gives CASSERANTGELFF.

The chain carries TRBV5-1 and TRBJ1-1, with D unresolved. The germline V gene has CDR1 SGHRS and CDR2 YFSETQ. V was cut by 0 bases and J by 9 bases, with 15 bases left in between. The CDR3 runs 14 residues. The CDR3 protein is CASSLVQEGVKAFF. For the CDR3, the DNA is TGCGCCAGCAGCTTGGTTCAAGAGGGAGTAAAAGCTTTCTTT.

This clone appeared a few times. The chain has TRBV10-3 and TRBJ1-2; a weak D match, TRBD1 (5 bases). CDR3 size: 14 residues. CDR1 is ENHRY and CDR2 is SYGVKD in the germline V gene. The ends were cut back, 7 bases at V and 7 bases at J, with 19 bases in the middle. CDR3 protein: CAINGVGGGGGYTF. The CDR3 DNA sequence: TGTGCCATCAACGGGGTCGGGGGTGGCGGTGGCTACACCTTC.

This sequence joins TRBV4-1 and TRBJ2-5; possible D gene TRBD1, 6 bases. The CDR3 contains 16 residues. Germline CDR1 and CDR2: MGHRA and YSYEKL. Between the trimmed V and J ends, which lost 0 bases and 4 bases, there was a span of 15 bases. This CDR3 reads CASSQEAVRGRETQYF. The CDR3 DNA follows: TGCGCCAGCAGCCAAGAAGCAGTCAGGGGTAGAGAGACCCAGTACTTC.

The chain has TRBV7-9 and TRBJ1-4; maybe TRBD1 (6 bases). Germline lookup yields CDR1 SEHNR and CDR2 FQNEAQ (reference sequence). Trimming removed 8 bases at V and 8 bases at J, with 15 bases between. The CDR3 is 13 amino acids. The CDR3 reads CASAGALEEKLFF. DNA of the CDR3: TGTGCCAGCGCGGGGGCTTTGGAGGAAAAACTGTTTTTT.

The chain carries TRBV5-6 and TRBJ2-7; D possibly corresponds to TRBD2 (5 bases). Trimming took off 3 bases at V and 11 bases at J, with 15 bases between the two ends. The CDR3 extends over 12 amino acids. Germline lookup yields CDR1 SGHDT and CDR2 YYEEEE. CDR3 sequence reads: CASSSQPSGEYF. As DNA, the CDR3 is TGTGCCAGCAGCTCTCAACCTTCCGGGGAGTACTTC.

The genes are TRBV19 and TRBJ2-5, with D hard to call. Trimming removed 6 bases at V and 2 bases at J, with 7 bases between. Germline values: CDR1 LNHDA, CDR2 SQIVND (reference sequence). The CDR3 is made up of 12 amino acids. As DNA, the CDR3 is TGTGCCAGTAGCGAGTTTCAAGAGACCCAGTACTTC. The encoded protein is CASSEFQETQYF.